The clone carrying this T cell receptor (beta chain) appeared a few times. This sample was taken from a study of patients and donors after allogeneic stem cell transplantation. One entry per CDR3 protein results from TCRdb running MiXCR on the RT-PCR reads. The table lists about 410,000 distinct CDR3 sequences, 16% of them singletons, with 7.2% in the top ten. Trimming cost V 5 bases and J 3 bases, with 13 bases left between them. In germline, CDR1 is SGHAT, CDR2 FQNNGV. The CDR3 totals 14 residues. The gene calls are TRBV11-2 and TRBJ1-2; D may be TRBD1 (6 bases). The TCR originated in a human donor who was either an allogeneic HSCT recipient or a stem cell or donor lymphocyte infusion donor (not recorded which). It is not recorded whose cells these are; they may come from a transplant donor. Sequencing was performed on blood, either unsorted or a sorted T cell fraction (not recorded which). This CDR3 reads CASSLGQSDYGYTF. The CDR3, as DNA: TGTGCCAGCAGCCTAGGACAGAGCGACTATGGCTACACCTTC.